The T cell receptor (beta chain) described here comes from a study of T cell responses to AZD1222 COVID-19 vaccine. Study outcomes and limitations: Elevations in Spike-specific TCR breadth and depth followed administration of two AZD1222 doses. Seropositivity was recorded at baseline in only six AZD1222 recipients. At 160-218 and 743-854, vaccine-associated CD4 TCRs were dominant, and they spanned spike.

The V gene's germline CDR1 is MDHEN and CDR2 SYDVKM. V was clipped by 8 bases and J by 6 bases; unmatched bases: 10. CDR3 size: 14 residues. Regarding this clone: What it binds is unknown.

Assay used: immunoSEQ multiplex PCR; TCRdb lists only in-frame clones, some missing. The sample lists under 130,000 clones, nearly 90% occurring once. The gene calls are TRBV28 and TRBJ2-1; 7 bases map to TRBD1. The sequencing here drew on peripheral blood, taken 28 days after the second AZD1222 dose. The TCR was taken from an adult who received the AZD1222 COVID-19 vaccine. CDR3 coding DNA: TGTGCCAGCGGTAGGATAGGGGGCTTCAATGAGCAGTTCTTC. This sequence encodes CASGRIGGFNEQFF.